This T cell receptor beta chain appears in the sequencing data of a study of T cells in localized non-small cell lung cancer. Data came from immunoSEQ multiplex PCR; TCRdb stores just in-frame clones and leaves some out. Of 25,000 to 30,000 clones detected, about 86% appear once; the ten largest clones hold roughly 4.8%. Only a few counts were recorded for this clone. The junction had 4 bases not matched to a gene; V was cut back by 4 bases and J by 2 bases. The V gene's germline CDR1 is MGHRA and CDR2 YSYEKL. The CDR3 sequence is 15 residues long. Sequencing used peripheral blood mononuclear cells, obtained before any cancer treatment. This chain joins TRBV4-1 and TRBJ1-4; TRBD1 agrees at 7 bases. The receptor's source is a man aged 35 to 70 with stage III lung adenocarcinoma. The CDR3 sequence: CASSRQTGTNEKLFF. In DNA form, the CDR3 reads TGCGCCAGCAGCCGGCAGACAGGGACTAATGAAAAACTGTTTTTT.